Listed below are T cell receptor beta chains from one sample, sequenced in a study of beta chain features in type 1 diabetes. The assay was immunoSEQ multiplex PCR, and TCRdb's table has in-frame clones only and misses some. There are 350,000 to 400,000 clones in the sample; around 12% occur only once, and around 0.01% lies in the top ten. The sequenced sample was naive CD4+ T cells from blood. All receptors derive from a woman younger than 30 with type 1 diabetes. The CDR3 runs from the conserved cysteine through the conserved F or W. Fields, in order: V gene, clone size, D gene, J gene, CDR3 DNA, CDR3 protein. D genes are given only for firm matches. Rows give clone size only sometimes, using once, few, many, or a class for an expanded clone.

v_gene: TRBV5-6
abundance: NA
d_gene: NA
j_gene: TRBJ2-6
CDR3nt: TGTGCCAGCAGCCGTCCTTACAGCCTCTCTGGGGCCAACGTCCTGACTTTC
CDR3aa: CASSRPYSLSGANVLTF

v_gene: TRBV27
abundance: few
d_gene: TRBD1
j_gene: TRBJ1-5
CDR3nt: TGTGCCAGCAGACTACAGGGGGCAGGTCAGCCCCAGCATTTT
CDR3aa: CASRLQGAGQPQHF

v_gene: TRBV5-4
abundance: NA
d_gene: TRBD2
j_gene: TRBJ2-7
CDR3nt: TGTGCCAGCAGCCCAGGACTAGTCCCCCTAGGGGAGCAGTACTTC
CDR3aa: CASSPGLVPLGEQYF

v_gene: TRBV4-3
abundance: few
d_gene: TRBD1
j_gene: TRBJ1-5
CDR3nt: TGCGCCAGCAGCCAAGAAGGCCCCGGGACAGGGGGCGCGGGACAGCCCCAGCATTTT
CDR3aa: CASSQEGPGTGGAGQPQHF

v_gene: TRBV4-1
abundance: few
d_gene: TRBD2
j_gene: TRBJ2-7
CDR3nt: TGCGCCAGCAGCCAAGAAGGCACTAGCGCGTACGAGCAGTACTTC
CDR3aa: CASSQEGTSAYEQYF

v_gene: TRBV13
abundance: NA
d_gene: NA
j_gene: TRBJ2-5
CDR3nt: TGTGCCAGCAGCTTCGCGGAGATCCAGTACTTC
CDR3aa: CASSFAEIQYF

v_gene: TRBV28
abundance: NA
d_gene: TRBD1
j_gene: TRBJ2-7
CDR3nt: TGTGCCACCAAGGGACAGCCTTACGAGCAGTACTTC
CDR3aa: CATKGQPYEQYF

v_gene: TRBV19
abundance: few
d_gene: TRBD2
j_gene: TRBJ2-1
CDR3nt: TGTGCCAGTAGTATCTTTCGCGGGGGGTACAATGAGCAGTTCTTC
CDR3aa: CASSIFRGGYNEQFF

v_gene: TRBV29-1
abundance: few
d_gene: NA
j_gene: TRBJ1-2
CDR3nt: TGCAGCGTCGATGACAGGCTCCAGGGCTACACCTTC
CDR3aa: CSVDDRLQGYTF

v_gene: TRBV6-1
abundance: NA
d_gene: TRBD1
j_gene: TRBJ2-2
CDR3nt: TGTGCCAGCATACGACAGGGGGCCACCGGGGAGCTGTTTTTT
CDR3aa: CASIRQGATGELFF

v_gene: TRBV9
abundance: few
d_gene: TRBD1
j_gene: TRBJ1-2
CDR3nt: TGTGCCAGCAGCGTCGGACAGGTTAACTATGGCTACACCTTC
CDR3aa: CASSVGQVNYGYTF

v_gene: TRBV7-2
abundance: NA
d_gene: NA
j_gene: TRBJ2-5
CDR3nt: TGTGCCAGCAGCGCTAAGTTGGACCAAGAGACCCAGTACTTC
CDR3aa: CASSAKLDQETQYF

v_gene: TRBV5-4
abundance: NA
d_gene: NA
j_gene: TRBJ2-2
CDR3nt: TGTGCCAGCAGAGGCGACAGGCCCGCCGGGGAGCTGTTTTTT
CDR3aa: CASRGDRPAGELFF

v_gene: TRBV7-2
abundance: few
d_gene: TRBD2
j_gene: TRBJ2-7
CDR3nt: TGTGCCAGCAGCCTGGGGCTAGCGGCCTACGAGCAGTACTTC
CDR3aa: CASSLGLAAYEQYF

v_gene: TRBV10-3
abundance: few
d_gene: TRBD1
j_gene: TRBJ2-1
CDR3nt: TGTGCCATCTCCGGGACAGCCGACAATGAGCAGTTCTTC
CDR3aa: CAISGTADNEQFF

v_gene: TRBV14
abundance: NA
d_gene: NA
j_gene: TRBJ2-3
CDR3nt: TGTGCCAGCAGCCGTATTAGCACAGATACGCAGTATTTT
CDR3aa: CASSRISTDTQYF

v_gene: TRBV5-1
abundance: few
d_gene: NA
j_gene: TRBJ1-2
CDR3nt: TGCGCCAGCAGCTTGGATACGGTCTATGGCTACACCTTC
CDR3aa: CASSLDTVYGYTF

v_gene: TRBV6-5
abundance: few
d_gene: NA
j_gene: TRBJ2-7
CDR3nt: TGTGCCAGCCGCCTTCAGTTAGAGCAGTACTTC
CDR3aa: CASRLQLEQYF

v_gene: TRBV19
abundance: NA
d_gene: NA
j_gene: TRBJ2-3
CDR3nt: TGTGCCAGTAGAGAACCCGCTAGAAATACGCAGTATTTT
CDR3aa: CASREPARNTQYF

v_gene: TRBV5-1
abundance: NA
d_gene: NA
j_gene: TRBJ1-1
CDR3nt: TGCGCCAGCAGCTTGGGAGGTTGGCAGTTGAACACTGAAGCTTTCTTT
CDR3aa: CASSLGGWQLNTEAFF

v_gene: TRBV7-9
abundance: NA
d_gene: TRBD1
j_gene: TRBJ1-1
CDR3nt: TGTGCCAGCCGCTCCGGGACAGCTAACACTGAAGCTTTCTTT
CDR3aa: CASRSGTANTEAFF

v_gene: TRBV19
abundance: NA
d_gene: NA
j_gene: TRBJ1-5
CDR3nt: TGTGCCAGTAGTTTCGGGATCGGCAATCAGCCCCAGCATTTT
CDR3aa: CASSFGIGNQPQHF

v_gene: TRBV7-9
abundance: few
d_gene: TRBD2
j_gene: TRBJ2-5
CDR3nt: TGTGCCAGCAGCTTAACGGCGCGGGGGGCCCAAGAGACCCAGTACTTC
CDR3aa: CASSLTARGAQETQYF

v_gene: TRBV4-3
abundance: NA
d_gene: NA
j_gene: TRBJ2-2
CDR3nt: TGCGCCAGCAGCCAAGATCGGGGGACAGAGAACACCGGGGAGCTGTTTTTT
CDR3aa: CASSQDRGTENTGELFF

v_gene: TRBV7-9
abundance: few
d_gene: TRBD2
j_gene: TRBJ2-7
CDR3nt: TGTGCCAGCAGCACGAATCCGAAGCGGACTAGCGGCACCTACGAGCAGTACTTC
CDR3aa: CASSTNPKRTSGTYEQYF

v_gene: TRBV2
abundance: NA
d_gene: NA
j_gene: TRBJ2-7
CDR3nt: TGTGCCAGCAGGGACAGTTACTACGAGCAGTACTTC
CDR3aa: CASRDSYYEQYF

v_gene: TRBV5-8
abundance: NA
d_gene: TRBD1
j_gene: TRBJ1-5
CDR3nt: TGTGCCAGCAGCCAGGGACAGGGAAGCAATCAGCCCCAGCATTTT
CDR3aa: CASSQGQGSNQPQHF

v_gene: TRBV2
abundance: few
d_gene: NA
j_gene: TRBJ2-7
CDR3nt: TGTGCCAGCAGCAACAACGAGCAGTACTTC
CDR3aa: CASSNNEQYF

v_gene: TRBV7-2
abundance: NA
d_gene: TRBD2
j_gene: TRBJ2-7
CDR3nt: TGTGCCAGCAGCTTGGGAGCGGGGGGGACCTACGAGCAGTACTTC
CDR3aa: CASSLGAGGTYEQYF